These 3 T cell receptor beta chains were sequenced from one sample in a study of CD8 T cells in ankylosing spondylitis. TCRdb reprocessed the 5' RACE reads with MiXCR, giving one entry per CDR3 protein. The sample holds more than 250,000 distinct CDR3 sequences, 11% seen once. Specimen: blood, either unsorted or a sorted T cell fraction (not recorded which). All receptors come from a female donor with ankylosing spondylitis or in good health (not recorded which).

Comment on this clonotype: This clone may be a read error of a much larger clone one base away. The CDR3 reads CSVHTGAKNIQYF. The CDR3, as DNA: TGCAGCGTTCATACGGGAGCCAAAAACATTCAGTACTTC. V and J are TRBV29-1 and TRBJ2-4, with D uncertain. The CDR3 contains 13 residues. Deletions cut 5 bases from V and 0 bases from J, with 8 bases between. The germline CDR1 and CDR2 sequences are SQVTM and ANQGSEA.

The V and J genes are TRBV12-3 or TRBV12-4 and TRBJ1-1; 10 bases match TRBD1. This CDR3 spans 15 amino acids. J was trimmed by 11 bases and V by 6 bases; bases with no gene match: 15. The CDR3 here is CASSRTGGVADWAFF. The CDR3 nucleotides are TGTGCCAGCAGCCGGACAGGGGGGGTTGCTGACTGGGCTTTCTTT.

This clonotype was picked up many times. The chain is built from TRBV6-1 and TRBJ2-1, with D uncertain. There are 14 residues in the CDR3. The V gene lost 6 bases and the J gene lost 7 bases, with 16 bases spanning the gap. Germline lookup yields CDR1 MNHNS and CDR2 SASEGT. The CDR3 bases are TGTGCCAGCAGCCTGGGCCCAAGCCCTAATGAGCAGTTCTTC. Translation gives CASSLGPSPNEQFF.